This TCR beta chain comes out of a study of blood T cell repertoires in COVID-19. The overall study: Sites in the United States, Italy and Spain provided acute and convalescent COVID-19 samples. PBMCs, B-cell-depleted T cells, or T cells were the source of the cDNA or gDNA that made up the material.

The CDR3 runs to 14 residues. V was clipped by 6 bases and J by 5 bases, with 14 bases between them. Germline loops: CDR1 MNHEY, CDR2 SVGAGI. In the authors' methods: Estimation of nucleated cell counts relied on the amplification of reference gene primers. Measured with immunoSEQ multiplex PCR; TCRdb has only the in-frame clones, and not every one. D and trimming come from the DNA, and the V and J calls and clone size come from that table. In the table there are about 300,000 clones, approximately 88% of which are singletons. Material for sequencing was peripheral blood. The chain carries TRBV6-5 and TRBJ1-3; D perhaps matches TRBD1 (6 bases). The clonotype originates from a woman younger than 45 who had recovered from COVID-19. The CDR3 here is CASRVQGERNTIYF. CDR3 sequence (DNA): TGTGCCAGCAGGGTACAGGGCGAGAGAAACACCATATATTTT.